This TCR delta chain was recorded in a study of γδ T cells in repeated Plasmodium falciparum infection. Looking at the study overall: Timepoints: baseline, immediately before selected infections, and 21 days after every infection.

About this clone itself: For this DNA, TCRdb reports the protein of a much larger clone, which diverges at residue 7, most likely from a read error; the protein presented here is translated directly from the DNA.

CDR1 GEAIGNYY and CDR2 EKD come from the germline V gene. This CDR3 has 19 residues. Trimming shortened V by 3 bases and J by 0 bases, and 25 bases separated the two germline ends. Gammadelta T cells were flow-sorted from PBMC into Vgamma9/Vdelta2+ and Vdelta2-negative populations for bulk analysis. TCRdb re-called the multiplex PCR reads via CATT. The table has about 89,000 delta-chain clones, roughly 1.4% seen once. The sequence was collected from a pool of human donors (malaria-infected and uninfected, not separated). The chain has TRDV2 and TRDJ1; possible D gene TRDD3, 5 bases. The J gene is not listed in TCRdb, so it was assigned here from a DNA match to germline. The sample consisted of gamma-delta T cells from blood. The CDR3: CACDRLRATRDTNTDKLIF. As DNA, the CDR3 is TGTGCCTGTGACCGCCTCAGGGCAACACGCGATACAAACACCGATAAACTCATCTTT.